This T cell receptor (beta chain) was identified during a study of blood T cell repertoires in COVID-19. About the study: In each case, the material was cDNA or gDNA derived from T cells, B-cell-depleted T cells, or PBMCs.

The V and J ends lost 8 bases and 0 bases, in that order; junction bases with no gene match: 6. This CDR3 comprises 16 residues. Germline V gene lookup returns CDR1 MDHEN and CDR2 SYDVKM. TCRdb's copy holds only in-frame clones and misses some; the assay was immunoSEQ multiplex PCR. The sample has 60,000 to 65,000 clones, 78% seen once; the top ten hold around 14%. Patients of the Seattle cohort, enrolled during active infection, were followed longitudinally. Sequences were obtained from peripheral blood. The chain has TRBV28 and TRBJ2-1; TRBD2 matches 11 bases. The sequence was collected from a man aged 55 to 70 with COVID-19, enrolled during active disease. CDR3 protein: CASSGTSGSSYNEQFF. The CDR3 DNA reads as TGTGCCAGCTCCGGGACTAGCGGTTCCTCCTACAATGAGCAGTTCTTC.